The clone carrying this TCR beta chain appeared a few times. Its antigen is unidentified. From 5'RACE with constant-segment primers came TCR alpha and TCR beta cDNA libraries that carried sample barcodes and UMIs. TCRdb passed the 5' RACE reads through MiXCR, listing each CDR3 protein once. Among roughly 450,000 distinct CDR3 sequences listed, 18% were seen once. The CDR3 loop spans 12 amino acids. V gave up 4 bases and J gave up 5 bases, with 8 bases separating them. This sample is part of a study of T-cell memory formation after mild COVID-19. Study results and limitations: Mainly in CM and EM were contracting CD4+ clones; CD8+ were in EMRA. Pre-infection memory carried some responding clones, suggesting that cross-reactive memory joined. Contracting clones, day 15 to 85, had balanced CD4/CD8, and later expanders favored CD4+.

This clonotype originated in an adult woman who had mild COVID-19 (a few samples of this study predate the infection). Cell type and time point are not known. The chain carries TRBV12-3 or TRBV12-4 and TRBJ2-5; D remains unclear. The sequenced material came from PBMCs or a T cell subset sorted from them (not recorded which). CDR3 sequence: CASSWAAETQYF. The CDR3, as DNA: TGTGCCAGCAGTTGGGCGGCGGAGACCCAGTACTTC.